This TCR beta chain was identified in a study of blood T cell repertoires in COVID-19. Study overall: Both acute and convalescent COVID-19 samples were obtained from the United States, Italy and Spain.

The CDR3 has 14 amino acids. Trimming took 5 bases from V and 4 from J, leaving 12 bases between them. Germline CDR1 is SGHTA and CDR2 is FQGNSA. Sequencing used immunoSEQ multiplex PCR; TCRdb keeps in-frame clones, though not all of them. The sample yields a few hundred thousand clones, around 89% seen once. The sample comprised PBMCs or T cells enriched from blood (not recorded which). The clonotype comes from a woman between 35 and 50 years old who had recovered from COVID-19. The chain has TRBV7-2 and TRBJ1-5; the D gene is possibly TRBD1 (6 bases). The CDR3 DNA reads TGTGCCAGCAGCGATACAGGGAGAAATCAGCCCCAGCATTTT. Its protein is CASSDTGRNQPQHF.